A single sample is the source of the 21 T cell receptor beta chains below, sequenced in a study of blood T cell repertoires in COVID-19. Profiling relied on immunoSEQ multiplex PCR, and the TCRdb table lists in-frame clones only, not all of them. The sample holds about 120,000 clones, over 65% seen once. The material sequenced was peripheral blood. Receptors were obtained from a man in his 70s with acute or convalescent COVID-19.

The rearrangement links TRBV24-1 to TRBJ2-2, with 11 bases lining up with TRBD1. Germline assignment: CDR1 KGHDR and CDR2 SFDVKD. The CDR3 sequence is 18 residues long. The J segment lost 0 bases and the V segment lost 4 bases, leaving 6 bases of the junction unmatched. The DNA for the CDR3 is TGTGCCACCAGTGACCCAGGGACAGGGGGATCGAACACCGGGGAGCTGTTTTTT. Translated, it gives CATSDPGTGGSNTGELFF.

The count of this clone is one. The chain couples TRBV6-5 to TRBJ2-7, with D perhaps matching TRBD1 (5 bases). Germline CDR1 is MNHEY and CDR2 is SVGAGI. This CDR3 is built from 15 residues. The ends were cut back, 2 bases at V and 4 bases at J, with 15 bases in the middle. The CDR3 sequence: CASSYNSQGVYEQYF. CDR3 bases: TGTGCCAGCAGTTACAACAGCCAGGGCGTTTACGAGCAGTACTTC.

The CDR3 here is CASSKGARGYTF. The DNA of the CDR3 is TGTGCCAGTAGTAAGGGGGCGCGAGGCTACACCTTC. The chain joins TRBV19 to TRBJ1-2; TRBD1 matches 7 bases. V dropped 4 bases and J dropped 8; count of bases not matched to a gene: 4. Per germline, CDR1 LNHDA and CDR2 SQIVND (reference sequence). The CDR3 runs to 12 residues.

V gene TRBV3-1 (or the pseudogene TRBV3-2) combines with J gene TRBJ2-3, with D tentatively TRBD2 (6 bases). The CDR3 length is 16 residues. Trimming took off 0 bases at V and 0 bases at J, with 10 bases between the two ends. Looked up from germline, CDR1 is LGHDT and CDR2 is YNNKEL (reference sequence). Written as DNA, the CDR3 is TGTGCCAGCAGCCAAGACCTAGCGACTAGCACAGATACGCAGTATTTT. This encodes CASSQDLATSTDTQYF.

The gene calls are TRBV7-7 and TRBJ2-5; TRBD2 matches 7 bases. CDR1 and CDR2 (germline): SSHAT, FNYEAQ (reference sequence). After removal of 5 bases from V and 1 base from J, the junction contained 7 bases not matched to a gene. The CDR3 spans 15 residues. In nucleotides, the CDR3 is TGTGCCAGCAGCCGCGGGGGAGTGACCCAAGAGACCCAGTACTTC. Its protein is CASSRGGVTQETQYF.

This clone turned up a few times. This chain links TRBV19 with TRBJ1-2; 7 bases map to TRBD1. This CDR3 contains 15 residues. CDR1 is LNHDA, CDR2 SQIVND, per germline (reference sequence). V gave up 5 bases and J gave up 4 bases; unmatched junction bases: 10. In nucleotides, the CDR3 is TGTGCCAGTAGTCCAAGGACAGGATCGCTCTATGGCTACACCTTC. It specifies CASSPRTGSLYGYTF.

This chain uses TRBV27 with TRBJ1-6; D call uncertain. The V end was cut by 7 bases, the J end by 7 bases, with 11 bases between. The germline V gene has CDR1 MNHEY and CDR2 SMNVEV (reference sequence). The CDR3 runs 13 residues. The CDR3: CASTVTGNSPLHF. The CDR3 DNA reads TGTGCCAGCACTGTAACGGGAAATTCACCCCTCCACTTT.

The chain carries TRBV27 and TRBJ1-5; TRBD1 is a possible D gene (5 bases). This CDR3 contains 13 residues. V lost 5 bases and J 7 bases, leaving 12 bases between the germline ends. CDR1 is MNHEY, CDR2 SMNVEV, per germline (reference sequence). In DNA form, the CDR3 reads TGTGCCAGCAGTGGACGTACAGGACAGCCCCAGCATTTT. It is translated as CASSGRTGQPQHF.

The chain couples TRBV7-3 to TRBJ2-2; 10 bases match TRBD1. CDR1 SGHTA and CDR2 FQGTGA come from the germline V gene. The CDR3 consists of 16 residues. V dropped 4 bases and J dropped 3; count of bases not matched to a gene: 5. CDR3 in amino acids: CASSSSGQGYTGELFF. The CDR3 region has the DNA TGTGCCAGCAGCTCTTCGGGACAGGGGTACACCGGGGAGCTGTTTTTT.

The genes are TRBV3-1 (or the pseudogene TRBV3-2) and TRBJ1-6; D is ambiguous. CDR1 is LGHDT, CDR2 YNNKEL, per germline (reference sequence). This CDR3 comprises 15 residues. V lost 6 bases to trimming and J lost 5 bases, with 14 bases between them. CDR3 residues: CASRLREVNNSPLHF. The CDR3, as DNA: TGTGCCAGCAGGCTAAGGGAGGTAAATAATTCACCCCTCCACTTT.

V usage is TRBV6-5 and J usage is TRBJ2-1; 8 bases line up with TRBD1. Germline lookup yields CDR1 MNHEY and CDR2 SVGAGI. The V and J ends lost 7 bases and 6 bases, in that order; junction bases with no gene match: 8. The CDR3 is 14 residues long. CDR3 region: CASNGQGLRNEQFF. CDR3 DNA: TGTGCCAGCAACGGACAGGGCCTACGCAATGAGCAGTTCTTC.

This chain links TRBV24-1 with TRBJ2-3; D might be TRBD1 (6 bases). Germline V gene sequence: CDR1 KGHDR, CDR2 SFDVKD. The CDR3 is 16 amino acids. Trimming left V 4 bases short and J 0 bases short, with 13 bases between. CDR3 amino acids: CATSDRTADSTDTQYF. In nucleotides, the CDR3 is TGTGCCACCAGTGACAGGACAGCGGACAGCACAGATACGCAGTATTTT.

The V call is TRBV5-6, the J call TRBJ2-1, with D tentatively TRBD2 (5 bases). Trimming took 0 bases from V and 8 from J, leaving 12 bases between them. The CDR3 spans 14 residues. In germline, CDR1 is SGHDT, CDR2 YYEEEE. Here the CDR3 reads CASSLEVDSDEQFF. In DNA form, the CDR3 reads TGTGCCAGCAGCTTGGAGGTGGACTCGGATGAGCAGTTCTTC.

This clone was seen only a few times. The chain couples TRBV13 to TRBJ2-5; 7 bases match TRBD1. Germline lookup yields CDR1 PRHDT and CDR2 FYEKMQ (reference sequence). V was clipped by 4 bases and J by 1 base; unmatched bases: 3. The CDR3 loop spans 14 amino acids. The CDR3 DNA reads TGTGCCAGCAGCTCGGGGACAGCCCAAGAGACCCAGTACTTC. Translation gives CASSSGTAQETQYF.

The rearrangement links TRBV29-1 to TRBJ1-2, with a weak D call TRBD1 (6 bases). V was pared by 6 bases and J by 5 bases, with 16 bases between. The CDR3 length is 13 residues. CDR1 and CDR2 (germline): SQVTM, ANQGSEA. As DNA, the CDR3 is TGCAGCGTCTTGGTCGGGACACAATATGGCTACACCTTC. It encodes CSVLVGTQYGYTF.

In nucleotides, the CDR3 is TGTGCCAGTACCCCCACGACTAGCGGTATCTACGAGCAGTACTTC. It is translated as CASTPTTSGIYEQYF. V usage is TRBV19 and J usage is TRBJ2-7, with 9 bases matching TRBD2. V lost 7 bases and J lost 3; bases outside the gene matches: 10. CDR1 and CDR2 from the germline V gene are LNHDA and SQIVND (reference sequence). This CDR3 has 15 residues. The whole variable domain, filled in from reference TRBV19 and TRBJ2-7, reads DGGITQSPKYLFRKEGQNVTLSCEQNLNHDAMYWYRQDPGQGLRLIYYSQIVNDFQKGDIAEGYSVSREKKESFPLTVTSAQKNPTAFYLCASTPTTSGIYEQYFGPGTRLTVT.

The rearrangement uses TRBV2 and TRBJ1-5; no firm D call. V was clipped by 3 bases and J by 4 bases, with 10 bases between them. The CDR3 sequence is 14 residues long. Germline CDR1 is SNHLY and CDR2 is FYNNEI. CDR3 sequence reads: CASSDKGGNQPQHF. In nucleotides, the CDR3 is TGTGCCAGCAGTGATAAGGGAGGTAATCAGCCCCAGCATTTT.

The rearrangement links TRBV2 to TRBJ2-3; TRBD1 is a possible D gene (5 bases). The V and J ends lost 6 bases and 3 bases respectively, with 13 bases between them. There are 14 residues in the CDR3. Per the germline V gene, CDR1 is SNHLY and CDR2 is FYNNEI. DNA for the CDR3: TGTGCCAGCAGCAGGGCACGAGCAACAGATACGCAGTATTTT. This codes for CASSRARATDTQYF.

The chain joins TRBV6-1 to TRBJ1-3; unclear D gene. Per the germline V gene, CDR1 is MNHNS and CDR2 is SASEGT. V shed 2 bases and J shed 0 bases, with 11 bases lying between them. The CDR3 runs to 16 residues. The CDR3 nucleotides read TGTGCCAGCAGTGAAAGTTTATGGAGCTCTGGAAACACCATATATTTT. Translated: CASSESLWSSGNTIYF.

The chain combines TRBV15 with TRBJ2-1, with TRBD2 identical over 7 bases. Trimming cost V 0 bases and J 9 bases; bases outside gene matches: 8. The CDR3 runs to 15 residues. Germline CDR1 reads LNHNV; CDR2 reads YYDKDF (reference sequence). CDR3 in amino acids: CATSRELLGGVEQFF. The CDR3 coding sequence is TGTGCCACCAGCAGAGAACTTTTGGGGGGGGTTGAGCAGTTCTTC.

This chain connects TRBV7-6 to TRBJ2-1, with 8 bases matching TRBD1. This CDR3 region has 15 residues. CDR1 SGHVS and CDR2 FNYEAQ come from the germline V gene. J lost 8 bases, V lost 2 bases, and 8 bases had no gene match. The DNA for the CDR3 is TGTGCCAGCAGCTTATCACAGGGGGGTTTAGATGAGCAGTTCTTC. As protein: CASSLSQGGLDEQFF.